This TCR beta chain was sequenced in a study of blood T cell repertoires in COVID-19. Study context: Specimens from acute and convalescent COVID-19 originated in the United States, Italy and Spain. Sample material is recorded as cDNA or gDNA derived from T cells, B-cell-depleted T cells, or PBMCs.

The CDR3 has 15 residues. CDR1 and CDR2 (germline): MNHEY, SVGAGI. V shed 4 bases, J shed 1 base, and the junction held 4 bases outside the gene matches. In the source study's methods: Amplified reference gene primers provided the basis for estimating nucleated cell counts. Libraries were prepared by immunoSEQ multiplex PCR; TCRdb keeps only in-frame clonotypes and omits some of them. Clone size and the V and J calls come from that table; the DNA yielded D and trimming. The sample carries over 100,000 clones, roughly 87% recorded once. The material sequenced was peripheral blood. The rearrangement uses TRBV6-5 and TRBJ1-2; TRBD1 matches 9 bases. The origin of this receptor is a man older than 75 with acute or convalescent COVID-19. In DNA, the CDR3 is TGTGCCAGCAGTTTTTACAGGGGGCTTAACTATGGCTACACCTTC. It encodes CASSFYRGLNYGYTF.